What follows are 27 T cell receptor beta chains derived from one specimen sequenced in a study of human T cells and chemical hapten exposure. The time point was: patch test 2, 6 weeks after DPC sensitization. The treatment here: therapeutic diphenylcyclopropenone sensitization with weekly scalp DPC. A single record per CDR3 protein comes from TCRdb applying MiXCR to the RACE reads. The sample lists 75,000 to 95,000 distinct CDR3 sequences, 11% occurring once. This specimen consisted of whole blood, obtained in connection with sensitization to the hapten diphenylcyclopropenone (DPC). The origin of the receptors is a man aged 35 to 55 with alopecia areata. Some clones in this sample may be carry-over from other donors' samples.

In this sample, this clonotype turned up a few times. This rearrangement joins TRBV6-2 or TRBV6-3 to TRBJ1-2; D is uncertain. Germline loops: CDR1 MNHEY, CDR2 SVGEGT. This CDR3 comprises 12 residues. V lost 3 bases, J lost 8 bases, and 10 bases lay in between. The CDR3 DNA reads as TGTGCCAGCAGTTATGAAGGCTGGGGCTACACCTTC. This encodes CASSYEGWGYTF.

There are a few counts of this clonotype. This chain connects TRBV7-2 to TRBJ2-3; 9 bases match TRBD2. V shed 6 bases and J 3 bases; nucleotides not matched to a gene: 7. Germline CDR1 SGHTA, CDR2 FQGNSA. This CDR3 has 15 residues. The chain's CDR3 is CASSFSGSFTDTQYF. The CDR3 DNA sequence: TGTGCCAGCAGTTTTAGCGGGAGTTTTACAGATACGCAGTATTTT.

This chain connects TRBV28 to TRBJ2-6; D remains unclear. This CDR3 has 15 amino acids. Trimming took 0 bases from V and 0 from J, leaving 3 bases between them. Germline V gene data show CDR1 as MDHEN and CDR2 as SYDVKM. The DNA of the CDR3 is TGTGCCAGCAGTTTATGGGGCTCTGGGGCCAACGTCCTGACTTTC. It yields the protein CASSLWGSGANVLTF. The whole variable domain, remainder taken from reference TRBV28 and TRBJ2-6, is DVKVTQSSRYLVKRTGEKVFLECVQDMDHENMFWYRQDPGLGLRLIYFSYDVKMKEKGDIPEGYSVSREKKERFSLILESASTNQTSMYLCASSLWGSGANVLTFGAGSRLTVL.

CDR3 DNA sequence: TGTGCCAGCAGTTTATCTTCGGGAGGTTACAATGAGCAGTTCTTC. Amino acids: CASSLSSGGYNEQFF. The chain links TRBV27 to TRBJ2-1, with TRBD2 identical over 7 bases. Trimming at V came to 0 bases and at J to 4 bases, leaving 3 bases not matched to a gene. The CDR3 sequence is 15 residues long. Germline V gene sequence: CDR1 MNHEY, CDR2 SMNVEV (reference sequence).

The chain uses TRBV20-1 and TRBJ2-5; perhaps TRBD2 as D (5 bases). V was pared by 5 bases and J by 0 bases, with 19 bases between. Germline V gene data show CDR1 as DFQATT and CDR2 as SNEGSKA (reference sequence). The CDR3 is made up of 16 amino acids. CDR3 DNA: TGCAGTGCTCCACGAGGGTCAGGATACCACCAAGAGACCCAGTACTTC. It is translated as CSAPRGSGYHQETQYF.

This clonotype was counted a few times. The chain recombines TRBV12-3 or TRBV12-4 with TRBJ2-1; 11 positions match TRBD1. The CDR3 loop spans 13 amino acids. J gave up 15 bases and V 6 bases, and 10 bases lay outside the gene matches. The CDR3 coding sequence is TGTGCCAGCAGGATGGGACAGGGGGGGGGAGGGTTCTTC. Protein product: CASRMGQGGGGFF.

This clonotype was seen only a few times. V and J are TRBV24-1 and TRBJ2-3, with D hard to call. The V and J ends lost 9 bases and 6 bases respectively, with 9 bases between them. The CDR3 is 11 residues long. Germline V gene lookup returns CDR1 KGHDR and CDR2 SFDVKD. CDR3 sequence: CATAEYDTQYF. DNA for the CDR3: TGTGCCACCGCGGAGTATGATACGCAGTATTTT.

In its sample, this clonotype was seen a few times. The CDR3 loop is CASSLGPAKNIQYF. Written as DNA, the CDR3 is TGTGCCAGCAGTTTAGGTCCAGCCAAAAACATTCAGTACTTC. The chain recombines TRBV27 with TRBJ2-4; no clear D gene. Germline CDR1 MNHEY, CDR2 SMNVEV (reference sequence). The V end lost 2 bases, the J end lost 0 bases, and 5 bases lay between the germline ends. This CDR3 is 14 amino acids long.

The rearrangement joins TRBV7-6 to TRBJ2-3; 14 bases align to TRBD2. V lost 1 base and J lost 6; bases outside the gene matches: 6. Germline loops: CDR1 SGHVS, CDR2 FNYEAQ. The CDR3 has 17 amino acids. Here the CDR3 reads CASSLGLAGGPGDTQYF. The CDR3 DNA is TGTGCCAGCAGCTTAGGACTAGCGGGAGGGCCGGGGGATACGCAGTATTTT. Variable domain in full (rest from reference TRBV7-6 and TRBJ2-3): GAGVSQSPRYKVTKRGQDVALRCDPISGHVSLYWYRQALGQGPEFLTYFNYEAQQDKSGLPNDRFSAERPEGSISTLTIQRTEQRDSAMYRCASSLGLAGGPGDTQYFGPGTRLTVL.

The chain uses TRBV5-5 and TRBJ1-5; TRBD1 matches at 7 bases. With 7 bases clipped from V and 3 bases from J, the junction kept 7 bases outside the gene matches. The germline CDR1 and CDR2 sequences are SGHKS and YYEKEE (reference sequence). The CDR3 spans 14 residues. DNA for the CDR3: TGTGCCAGCGCTTGGGGGACAGACAATCAGCCCCAGCATTTT. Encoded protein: CASAWGTDNQPQHF.

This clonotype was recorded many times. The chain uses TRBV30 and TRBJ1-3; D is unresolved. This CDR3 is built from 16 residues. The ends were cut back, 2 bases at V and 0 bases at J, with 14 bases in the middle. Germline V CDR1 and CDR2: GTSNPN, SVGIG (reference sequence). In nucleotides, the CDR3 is TGTGCCTGGAGTCGGGCTGAGACTGGCTCTGGAAACACCATATATTTT. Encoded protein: CAWSRAETGSGNTIYF.

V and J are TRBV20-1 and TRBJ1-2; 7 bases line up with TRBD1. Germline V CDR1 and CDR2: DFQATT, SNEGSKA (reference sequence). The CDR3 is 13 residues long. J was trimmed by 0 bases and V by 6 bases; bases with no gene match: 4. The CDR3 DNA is TGCAGTGCCCGGGGACAGTCTAACTATGGCTACACCTTC. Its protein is CSARGQSNYGYTF.

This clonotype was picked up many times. The CDR3 nucleotides are TGTGCCAGCAGCCCTAGGCAGGGGACCGAAGCTTTCTTT. This encodes CASSPRQGTEAFF. The rearrangement links TRBV2 to TRBJ1-1; possibly TRBD1 for D (6 bases). Germline V CDR1 and CDR2: SNHLY, FYNNEI. V lost 6 bases to trimming and J lost 8 bases, with 16 bases between them. This CDR3 spans 13 amino acids.

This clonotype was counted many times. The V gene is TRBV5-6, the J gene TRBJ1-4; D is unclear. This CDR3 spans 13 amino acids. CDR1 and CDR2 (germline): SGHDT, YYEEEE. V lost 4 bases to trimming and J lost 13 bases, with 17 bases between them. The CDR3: CASSPWTASGLFF. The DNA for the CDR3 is TGTGCCAGCAGCCCCTGGACGGCTTCCGGACTGTTTTTT.

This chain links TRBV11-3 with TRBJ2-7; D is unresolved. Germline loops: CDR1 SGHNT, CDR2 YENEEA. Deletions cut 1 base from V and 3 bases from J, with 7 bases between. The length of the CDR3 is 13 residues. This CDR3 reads CASSLVGDYEQYV. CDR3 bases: TGTGCCAGCAGCTTAGTTGGGGACTACGAGCAGTACGTC.

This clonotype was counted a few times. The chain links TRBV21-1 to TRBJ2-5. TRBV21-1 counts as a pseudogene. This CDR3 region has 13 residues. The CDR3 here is CASSKEDQETQYF. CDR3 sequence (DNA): TGTGCCAGCAGCAAAGAGGACCAAGAGACCCAGTACTTC.

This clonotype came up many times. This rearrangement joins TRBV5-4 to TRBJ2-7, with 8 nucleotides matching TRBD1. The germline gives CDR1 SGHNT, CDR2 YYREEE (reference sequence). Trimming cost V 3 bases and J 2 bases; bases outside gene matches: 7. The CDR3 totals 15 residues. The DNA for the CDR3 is TGTGCCAGCAGCTCTCGGACAGGGTTGGCCTACGAGCAGTACGTC. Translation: CASSSRTGLAYEQYV.

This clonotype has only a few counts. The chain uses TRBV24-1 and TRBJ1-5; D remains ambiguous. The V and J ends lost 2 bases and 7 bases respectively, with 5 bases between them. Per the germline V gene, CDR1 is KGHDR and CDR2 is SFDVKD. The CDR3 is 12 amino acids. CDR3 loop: CATSDSGQPQHF. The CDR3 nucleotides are TGTGCCACCAGTGATTCAGGACAGCCCCAGCATTTT.

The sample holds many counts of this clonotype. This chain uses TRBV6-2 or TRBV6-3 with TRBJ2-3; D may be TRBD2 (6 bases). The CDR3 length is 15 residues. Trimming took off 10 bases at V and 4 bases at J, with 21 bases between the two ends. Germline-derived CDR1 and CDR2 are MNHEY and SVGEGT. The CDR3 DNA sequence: TGTGCCATCTCCGAAGCGGGCCGAAGCCCAGATACGCAGTATTTT. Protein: CAISEAGRSPDTQYF.

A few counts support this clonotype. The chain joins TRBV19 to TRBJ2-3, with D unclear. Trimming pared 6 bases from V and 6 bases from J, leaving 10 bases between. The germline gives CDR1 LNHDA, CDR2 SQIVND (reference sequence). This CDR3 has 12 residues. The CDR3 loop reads CASRSLGDTQYF. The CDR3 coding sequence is TGTGCCAGTAGGTCGCTCGGGGATACGCAGTATTTT.

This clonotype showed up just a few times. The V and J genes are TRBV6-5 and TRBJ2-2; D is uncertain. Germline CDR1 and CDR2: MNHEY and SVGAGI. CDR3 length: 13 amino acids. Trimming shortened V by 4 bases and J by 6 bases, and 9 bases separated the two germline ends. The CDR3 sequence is CASSFELAGELFF. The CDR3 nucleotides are TGTGCCAGCAGTTTCGAGCTCGCCGGGGAGCTGTTTTTT.

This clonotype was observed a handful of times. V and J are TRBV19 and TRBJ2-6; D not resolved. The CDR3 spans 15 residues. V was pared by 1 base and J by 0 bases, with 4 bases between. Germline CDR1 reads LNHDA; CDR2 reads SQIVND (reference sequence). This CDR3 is CASSIGLSGANVLTF. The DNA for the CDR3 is TGTGCCAGTAGTATAGGACTCTCTGGGGCCAACGTCCTGACTTTC.

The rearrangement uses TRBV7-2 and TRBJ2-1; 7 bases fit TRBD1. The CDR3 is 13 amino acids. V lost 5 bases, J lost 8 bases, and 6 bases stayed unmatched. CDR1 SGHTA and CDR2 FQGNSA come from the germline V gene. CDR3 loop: CASSQDRDHEQFF. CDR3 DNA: TGTGCCAGCAGCCAAGACAGGGACCATGAGCAGTTCTTC. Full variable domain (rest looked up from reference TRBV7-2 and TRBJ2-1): GAGVSQSPSNKVTEKGKDVELRCDPISGHTALYWYRQSLGQGLEFLIYFQGNSAPDKSGLPSDRFSAERTGGSVSTLTIQRTQQEDSAVYLCASSQDRDHEQFFGPGTRLTVL.

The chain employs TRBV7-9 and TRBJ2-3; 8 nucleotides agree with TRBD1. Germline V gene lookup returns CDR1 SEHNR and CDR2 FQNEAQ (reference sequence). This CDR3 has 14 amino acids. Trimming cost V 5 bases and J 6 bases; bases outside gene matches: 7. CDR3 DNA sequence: TGTGCCAGCAGCAATACAGGGGGGTCTGATACGCAGTATTTT. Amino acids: CASSNTGGSDTQYF.

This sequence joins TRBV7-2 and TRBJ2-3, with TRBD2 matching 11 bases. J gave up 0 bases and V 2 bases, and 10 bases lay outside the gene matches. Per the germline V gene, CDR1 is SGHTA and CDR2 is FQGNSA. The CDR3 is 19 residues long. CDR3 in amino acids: CASSLKSSGRRASTDTQYF. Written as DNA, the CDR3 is TGTGCCAGCAGCTTAAAATCTAGCGGGAGGAGGGCTAGCACAGATACGCAGTATTTT.

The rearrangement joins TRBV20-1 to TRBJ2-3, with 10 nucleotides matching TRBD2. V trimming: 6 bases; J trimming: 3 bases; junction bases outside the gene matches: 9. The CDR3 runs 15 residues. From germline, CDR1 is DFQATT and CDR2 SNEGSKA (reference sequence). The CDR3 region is CSAGPATSGTDTQYF. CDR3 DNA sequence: TGCAGTGCGGGTCCCGCGACTAGCGGGACAGATACGCAGTATTTT.

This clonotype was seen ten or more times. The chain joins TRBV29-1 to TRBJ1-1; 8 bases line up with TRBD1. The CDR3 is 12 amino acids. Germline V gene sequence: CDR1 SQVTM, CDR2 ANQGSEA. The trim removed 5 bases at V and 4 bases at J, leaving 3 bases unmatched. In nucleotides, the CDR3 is TGCAGCGTTTCAGGGGGCGTCACTGAAGCTTTCTTT. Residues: CSVSGGVTEAFF. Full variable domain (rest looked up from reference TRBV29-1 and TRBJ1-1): SAVISQKPSRDICQRGTSLTIQCQVDSQVTMMFWYRQQPGQSLTLIATANQGSEATYESGFVIDKFPISRPNLTFSTLTVSNMSPEDSSIYLCSVSGGVTEAFFGQGTRLTVV.